The rows below give T cell receptor beta chains drawn from one sample of a study of long-term antiretroviral therapy in people with HIV. This table comes from immunoSEQ multiplex PCR, and its TCRdb copy is limited to in-frame clones, with some not included. The sample carries about 30,000 clones, about 95% recorded once. The source material was unsorted PBMCs, sampled 5.3 years after starting antiretroviral therapy. The receptors were gathered from a man in his fifties or sixties with HIV. Each CDR3 is given with its conserved first and last residue. Not all rows give a size; the values are once, few, many and, for expanded clones, a class.

J: TRBJ2-3; V: TRBV15; size: NA; length: 17; CDR3: CATSREGSGGARDTQYF
J: TRBJ1-4; V: TRBV18; size: NA; length: 16; CDR3: CASSPSRGWGGEKLFF
J: TRBJ1-2; V: TRBV29-1; size: NA; length: 13; CDR3: CSVDAGARYGYTF
J: TRBJ1-1; V: TRBV19; size: NA; length: 14; CDR3: CASSVSGGYTEAFF
J: TRBJ2-7; V: TRBV10-1; size: NA; length: 12; CDR3: CASSRGTSEQYF
J: TRBJ1-1; V: TRBV29-1; size: NA; length: 13; CDR3: CSVEGGTVTEAFF
J: TRBJ1-3; V: TRBV30; size: NA; length: 13; CDR3: CAWTVGFGNTIYF
J: TRBJ2-3; V: TRBV6-6; size: NA; length: 14; CDR3: CASSLEMGGDTQYF
J: TRBJ1-2; V: TRBV18; size: NA; length: 15; CDR3: CASSPKWDGGDGYTF
J: TRBJ1-2; V: TRBV1; size: NA; length: 13; CDR3: CTSSQRGSPGYTF
J: TRBJ2-1; V: TRBV5-6; size: NA; length: 18; CDR3: CASTPTSGGISPYNEQFF
J: TRBJ1-6; V: TRBV4-3; size: once; length: 16; CDR3: CASSQDGSSYNSPLHF
J: TRBJ2-7; V: TRBV5-1; size: NA; length: 15; CDR3: CASSLGHLQNNEQYF
J: TRBJ1-3; V: TRBV15; size: once; length: 16; CDR3: CATSRQTTAAGNTIYF
J: TRBJ1-6; V: TRBV5-1; size: NA; length: 16; CDR3: CASSLTESSYNSPLHF
J: TRBJ1-1; V: TRBV4-3; size: NA; length: 13; CDR3: CASSSVRGSEAFF
J: TRBJ2-7; V: TRBV4-1; size: NA; length: 15; CDR3: CASSHRATNPYEQYF
J: TRBJ1-5; V: TRBV7-6; size: NA; length: 14; CDR3: CASSLAGAGQPQHF
J: TRBJ2-7; V: TRBV6-5; size: NA; length: 13; CDR3: CASSTGQLREQYF
J: TRBJ1-5; V: TRBV5-8; size: once; length: 18; CDR3: CASSGRDRTPYSNQPQHF
J: TRBJ2-1; V: TRBV11-2; size: NA; length: 14; CDR3: CASSLDRDQGGQFF
J: TRBJ2-3; V: TRBV19; size: NA; length: 11; CDR3: CASAWADTQYF
J: TRBJ2-7; V: TRBV19; size: NA; length: 13; CDR3: CASSIEDTYEQYF
J: TRBJ1-6; V: TRBV7-6; size: NA; length: 15; CDR3: CASSLAPIYNSPLHF
J: TRBJ2-7; V: TRBV4-1; size: once; length: 15; CDR3: CASSQGQGVVYEQYF
J: TRBJ1-1; V: TRBV19; size: NA; length: 14; CDR3: CASSIGTKNTEAFF
J: TRBJ2-3; V: TRBV5-1; size: NA; length: 16; CDR3: CASSLGEGTRADTQYF
J: TRBJ2-2; V: TRBV5-5; size: NA; length: 18; CDR3: CASSLQASGGAFTGELFF
J: TRBJ2-3; V: TRBV7-3; size: NA; length: 15; CDR3: CASSPRGGALDTQYF
J: TRBJ1-3; V: TRBV5-1; size: NA; length: 14; CDR3: CASSQGVAGNTIYF
J: TRBJ2-3; V: TRBV6-1; size: NA; length: 16; CDR3: CASSGTSGISTDTQYF
J: TRBJ2-5; V: TRBV9; size: NA; length: 14; CDR3: CASSVAVTQETQYF
J: TRBJ2-3; V: TRBV5-1; size: NA; length: 15; CDR3: CASSLGDRDTDTQYF
J: TRBJ2-6; V: TRBV21-1; size: NA; length: 23; CDR3: CASSKYYPKFDRAPPTGANVLTF
J: TRBJ2-1; V: TRBV19; size: few; length: 16; CDR3: CASTNRLAGARNEQFF
J: TRBJ1-1; V: TRBV5-8; size: NA; length: 15; CDR3: CASSLGDRVNTEAFF
J: TRBJ2-1; V: TRBV5-3; size: NA; length: 17; CDR3: CARSPGLAGDCYNEQFF